This TCR beta chain was sequenced during a study of OX40 agonist ivuxolimab in advanced cancers. TCRdb's table, derived via immunoSEQ multiplex PCR, lists solely in-frame clones and lacks some. Counted here are tens of thousands of clones, about 89% occurring once; the ten biggest clones make up about 4%. Germline CDR1 and CDR2: LNHDA and SQIVND (reference sequence). The ends were cut back, 5 bases at V and 2 bases at J, with 13 bases in the middle. This CDR3 region has 15 residues. The rearrangement joins TRBV19 to TRBJ2-1; D assignment may be TRBD1 or TRBD2 (5 bases each). This receptor was identified in an adult with an advanced solid tumor such as melanoma, head and neck, liver or kidney cancer. Specimen: CD4+ or CD8+ T cells sorted from blood, collected in a trial of the OX40 agonist ivuxolimab. The DNA for the CDR3 is TGTGCCAGTAGTGACCGGGACGGGACCTACAATGAGCAGTTCTTC. Protein sequence: CASSDRDGTYNEQFF. The whole variable domain, filled in from reference TRBV19 and TRBJ2-1, reads DGGITQSPKYLFRKEGQNVTLSCEQNLNHDAMYWYRQDPGQGLRLIYYSQIVNDFQKGDIAEGYSVSREKKESFPLTVTSAQKNPTAFYLCASSDRDGTYNEQFFGPGTRLTVL.